This T cell receptor (beta chain) was recorded in a study of a mutant IDH1 vaccine in newly diagnosed glioma. Regarding time point: baseline, week 1 (first vaccination visit). Documented treatment: pre-vaccination baseline after standard-of-care therapy. Sequenced by immunoSEQ multiplex PCR; TCRdb stores in-frame clones only, minus some. The table records about 16,000 clones, less than 97% of them present only once. The CDR3 sequence is 15 residues long. CDR1 and CDR2 from the germline V gene are LNHNV and YYDKDF (reference sequence). Trimming removed 0 bases from V and 3 bases from J, with 10 bases in between.

Sequences were derived from peripheral blood mononuclear cells (PBMCs), sampled from a glioma patient treated with radiotherapy, temozolomide or both. The receptor comes from a woman under 30 with glioma. Some clones in this sample may be carry-over from other donors' samples. This chain uses TRBV15 with TRBJ2-3; tentatively, D is TRBD2 (6 bases). CDR3: CATSRDFGGTDTQYF. The CDR3, as DNA: TGTGCCACCAGCAGAGATTTCGGAGGGACAGATACGCAGTATTTT.